This T cell receptor beta chain appears in the sequencing data of a study of blood T cell repertoires in COVID-19. About the research overall: Both acute and convalescent COVID-19 samples were obtained from the United States, Italy and Spain. Sources were T cells, B-cell-depleted T cells, or PBMCs; the material itself was cDNA or gDNA.

Per the study methods: From reference gene primer amplification, estimates of nucleated cell counts were derived. The data were produced by immunoSEQ multiplex PCR, yet TCRdb's version contains in-frame clones alone and is incomplete. D and trimming were read from the DNA, whereas the V and J calls and clone size are those reported in that table. The table records tens of thousands of clones, around 87% of them present only once. Trimming took 5 bases from V and 0 from J, leaving 15 bases between them. The CDR3 loop spans 16 amino acids. CDR1 and CDR2 from the germline V gene are SGHTA and FQGTGA. The clonotype comes from a woman in her sixties or seventies with acute or convalescent COVID-19. Sequenced material: peripheral blood. The rearrangement links TRBV7-3 to TRBJ2-3; tentative D call: TRBD2 (6 bases). The CDR3 region is CASSPNLAASTDTQYF. The DNA for the CDR3 is TGTGCCAGCAGCCCCAACTTAGCGGCTAGCACAGATACGCAGTATTTT. Full variable domain (rest looked up from reference TRBV7-3 and TRBJ2-3): GAGVSQTPSNKVTEKGKYVELRCDPISGHTALYWYRQSLGQGPEFLIYFQGTGAADDSGLPNDRFFAVRPEGSVSTLKIQRTERGDSAVYLCASSPNLAASTDTQYFGPGTRLTVL.